The 26 T cell receptor beta chains given below trace back to one sample, sequenced in a study of blood T cell repertoires in COVID-19. Generated by immunoSEQ multiplex PCR, the TCRdb table keeps only in-frame clones and is missing some. Of some 150,000 clones in the sample, less than 85% were seen once. Sequencing was carried out using peripheral blood. These receptors originate from a human donor in a cohort sampled during active COVID-19.

The V and J genes are TRBV4-2 and TRBJ1-4, with D hard to call. Germline-derived CDR1 and CDR2 are LGHNA and YNFKEQ. This CDR3 has 15 residues. Trimming took off 1 base at V and 8 bases at J, with 14 bases between the two ends. CDR3 region: CASSQATVGSEKLFF. CDR3 DNA: TGTGCCAGCAGCCAAGCTACTGTGGGTAGCGAAAAACTGTTTTTT.

The chain uses TRBV3-1 (or the pseudogene TRBV3-2) and TRBJ2-3; 8 bases line up with TRBD1. V gave up 2 bases and J gave up 14 bases; unmatched junction bases: 18. Germline values: CDR1 LGHDT, CDR2 YNNKEL (reference sequence). CDR3 length equals 16 residues. The CDR3 protein is CASSQLRPGQEGVGYF. CDR3 nucleotide sequence: TGTGCCAGCAGCCAACTTAGACCGGGACAGGAGGGTGTAGGGTATTTT.

The J gene is TRBJ2-2, the V gene TRBV2, with D tentatively TRBD1 (6 bases). This CDR3 is built from 14 residues. V was trimmed by 3 bases and J by 5 bases, leaving 10 bases between them. Per germline, CDR1 SNHLY and CDR2 FYNNEI. The CDR3 DNA follows: TGTGCCAGCAGTGAGGGCAGGGGTACCGGGGAGCTGTTTTTT. It encodes CASSEGRGTGELFF.

V usage is TRBV7-2 and J usage is TRBJ2-5, with TRBD2 identical over 8 bases. The V gene's germline CDR1 is SGHTA and CDR2 FQGNSA. Trimming cost V 2 bases and J 5 bases; bases outside gene matches: 7. CDR3 length: 15 amino acids. CDR3 sequence (DNA): TGTGCCAGCAGCTTATTGGGACTAGGAGCCGAGACCCAGTACTTC. Translating it yields CASSLLGLGAETQYF.

The chain carries TRBV9 and TRBJ2-7; 9 bases match TRBD1. CDR3 length: 15 amino acids. The germline V gene encodes CDR1 SGDLS and CDR2 YYNGEE. The ends lost 3 bases at V and 1 base at J; junction bases unmatched: 5. CDR3 sequence: CASSADRGQSYEQYF. Here the CDR3 DNA reads TGTGCCAGCAGCGCGGACAGGGGTCAATCCTACGAGCAGTACTTC.

This chain uses TRBV6-5 with TRBJ2-7, with 7 positions matching TRBD2. Trimming at V came to 2 bases and at J to 1 base, leaving 2 bases not matched to a gene. The CDR3 length is 14 residues. Per germline, CDR1 MNHEY and CDR2 SVGAGI. CDR3 sequence: CASSYPGGSYEQYF. The CDR3 DNA follows: TGTGCCAGCAGTTACCCGGGGGGATCCTACGAGCAGTACTTC.

The chain couples TRBV28 to TRBJ2-4; 10 nucleotides line up with TRBD1. Losses at the gene ends were 5 bases for V and 7 bases for J; bases not matched to a gene: 5. The germline V gene encodes CDR1 MDHEN and CDR2 SYDVKM. The CDR3 length is 14 residues. CDR3 nucleotide sequence: TGTGCCAGCAGTCAAGACAGGGGGCTCAACATTCAGTACTTC. It encodes CASSQDRGLNIQYF.

The chain joins TRBV5-8 to TRBJ2-6; D possibly corresponds to TRBD1 (5 bases). Germline assignment: CDR1 SGHTS and CDR2 YDEGEE. This CDR3 is 16 amino acids long. V shed 0 bases and J shed 2 bases, with 9 bases lying between them. CDR3 nucleotide sequence: TGTGCCAGCAGCTTGGTGGTAGGGGCTGGGGCCAACGTCCTGACTTTC. Translated, it gives CASSLVVGAGANVLTF.

The CDR3 loop reads CSVDRRANEQFF. The CDR3 DNA follows: TGCAGCGTTGATAGGAGGGCCAATGAGCAGTTCTTC. The chain carries TRBV29-1 and TRBJ2-1, with D maybe TRBD2 (6 bases). Germline V gene data show CDR1 as SQVTM and CDR2 as ANQGSEA. The CDR3 has 12 amino acids. Trimming cost V 3 bases and J 6 bases, with 9 bases left between them.

The chain recombines TRBV7-2 with TRBJ2-3; D may be TRBD1 (5 bases). The V gene lost 1 base and the J gene lost 4 bases, with 6 bases spanning the gap. This CDR3 has 13 amino acids. Germline lookup yields CDR1 SGHTA and CDR2 FQGNSA. Here the CDR3 reads CASSLEGPDTQYF. CDR3 sequence (DNA): TGTGCCAGCAGCTTAGAGGGGCCAGATACGCAGTATTTT.

The chain recombines TRBV7-3 with TRBJ1-5, with D possibly being TRBD1 (5 bases). Trimming left V 0 bases short and J 6 bases short, with 15 bases between. The CDR3 is made up of 16 amino acids. Germline V gene sequence: CDR1 SGHTA, CDR2 FQGTGA. CDR3 in DNA: TGTGCCAGCAGCTTAACGGCCCCGGGGGGGGGTCAGCCCCAGCATTTT. It yields the protein CASSLTAPGGGQPQHF.

This chain connects TRBV28 to TRBJ1-2; 8 bases map to TRBD1. The germline CDR1 and CDR2 sequences are MDHEN and SYDVKM. There are 19 residues in the CDR3. V lost 7 bases, J lost 9 bases, and 28 bases stayed unmatched. CDR3 nucleotides: TGTGCCAGCACCCCCATTTGGGGACCCAGACCTACAGGGGGGCAACGCTACACCTTC. Its protein product is CASTPIWGPRPTGGQRYTF.

The CDR3 DNA reads TGTGCCAGCAGCCTAGGGAGGGGCCCTGACTACGAGCAGTACTTC. This sequence encodes CASSLGRGPDYEQYF. V and J are TRBV7-2 and TRBJ2-7; 7 nucleotides align to TRBD2. This CDR3 comprises 15 residues. The V and J ends lost 5 bases and 3 bases, in that order; junction bases with no gene match: 10. Per the germline V gene, CDR1 is SGHTA and CDR2 is FQGNSA.

This chain uses TRBV19 with TRBJ1-5, with 8 bases fitting TRBD1. Germline CDR1 LNHDA, CDR2 SQIVND (reference sequence). The CDR3 has 15 residues. The V segment lost 4 bases and the J segment 7 bases; nucleotides outside the gene matches: 9. CDR3 in DNA: TGTGCCAGTAGTACCGGACAGGGAAGTCGGCAGCCCCAGCATTTT. Amino acid sequence: CASSTGQGSRQPQHF.

The rearrangement links TRBV18 to TRBJ2-7, with TRBD2 as a possible D gene (5 bases). The germline V and J ends were trimmed by 2 bases and 0 bases, with 8 bases remaining between them. This CDR3 is built from 14 residues. Germline V gives CDR1 KGHSH, CDR2 LQKENI. This chain's CDR3 is CASSPGSSSYEQYF. The CDR3 DNA is TGTGCCAGCTCACCAGGGAGCAGCTCCTACGAGCAGTACTTC.

This clone was counted only a few times. This chain joins TRBV12-5 and TRBJ1-6, with 7 bases that match TRBD1. Germline CDR1 reads LGHNT; CDR2 reads FRNRAP. J lost 9 bases, V lost 5 bases, and 1 base had no gene match. The CDR3 contains 12 residues. CDR3 protein: CASGRDSSPLHF. The DNA for the CDR3 is TGTGCTAGTGGTCGGGACAGTTCACCCCTCCACTTT.

This chain connects TRBV13 to TRBJ2-7; 7 bases align to TRBD1. This CDR3 is 16 amino acids long. CDR1 is PRHDT and CDR2 is FYEKMQ in the germline V gene (reference sequence). The junction had 7 bases not matched to a gene; V was cut back by 2 bases and J by 0 bases. The CDR3: CASSLRETGYSYEQYF. The DNA of the CDR3 is TGTGCCAGCAGCTTACGTGAGACAGGGTACTCCTACGAGCAGTACTTC.

The genes are TRBV5-1 and TRBJ1-1; 7 bases align to TRBD1. The CDR3 consists of 14 residues. Germline V lookup: CDR1 SGHRS, CDR2 YFSETQ. The trim removed 4 bases at V and 2 bases at J, leaving 5 bases unmatched. CDR3 DNA: TGCGCCAGCAGCACCGGGACAGCCAACACTGAAGCTTTCTTT. It encodes CASSTGTANTEAFF.

V is TRBV5-6 and J is TRBJ2-5; D is perhaps TRBD2 (5 bases). The CDR3 sequence is 13 residues long. Per germline, CDR1 SGHDT and CDR2 YYEEEE. The V and J ends lost 2 bases and 2 bases respectively, with 7 bases between them. The CDR3 coding sequence is TGTGCCAGCAGCTTACGGGGTCAAGAGACCCAGTACTTC. Translation gives CASSLRGQETQYF.

The chain uses TRBV18 and TRBJ2-1, with 9 bases matching TRBD2. V lost 1 base and J lost 6; bases outside the gene matches: 7. The V gene's germline CDR1 is KGHSH and CDR2 LQKENI. The CDR3 sequence is 16 residues long. As DNA, the CDR3 is TGTGCCAGCTCACCACGGCTAGCGGGGAGAGCCAATGAGCAGTTCTTC. Protein sequence: CASSPRLAGRANEQFF.

V usage is TRBV3-1 (or the pseudogene TRBV3-2) and J usage is TRBJ2-7, with 7 bases lining up with TRBD1. Germline V CDR1 and CDR2: LGHDT, YNNKEL (reference sequence). The CDR3 sequence is 12 residues long. The V segment lost 0 bases and the J segment 12 bases; nucleotides outside the gene matches: 5. The CDR3 DNA is TGTGCCAGCAGCCAAGATAGGGGGCCAGGGTACTTC. This translates into CASSQDRGPGYF.

The J gene is TRBJ2-1, the V gene TRBV24-1; 8 bases agree with TRBD1. There are 15 residues in the CDR3. The germline V gene encodes CDR1 KGHDR and CDR2 SFDVKD. The ends lost 3 bases at V and 4 bases at J; junction bases unmatched: 4. CDR3 sequence reads: CATSDEQGGYNEQFF. Written as DNA, the CDR3 is TGTGCCACCAGTGATGAACAGGGGGGATACAATGAGCAGTTCTTC.

The V call is TRBV3-1 (or the pseudogene TRBV3-2), the J call TRBJ1-2; the D gene is possibly TRBD1 (6 bases). CDR1 and CDR2 from the germline V gene are LGHDT and YNNKEL (reference sequence). There are 14 residues in the CDR3. Deletions cut 2 bases from V and 4 bases from J, with 11 bases between. CDR3 protein: CASSQRQAPYGYTF. DNA for the CDR3: TGTGCCAGCAGCCAACGACAGGCCCCCTATGGCTACACCTTC.

This chain uses TRBV7-2 with TRBJ2-4, with D possibly matching TRBD2 (6 bases). The CDR3 runs 14 residues. Deletions cut 6 bases from V and 10 bases from J, with 19 bases between. Per the germline V gene, CDR1 is SGHTA and CDR2 is FQGNSA. The CDR3 coding sequence is TGTGCCAGCAGAAAAGAGGGCGGGGATGTGATTCAGTACTTC. Its protein is CASRKEGGDVIQYF.

The chain is built from TRBV6-5 and TRBJ1-5; TRBD1 is a possible D gene (6 bases). The CDR3 consists of 13 residues. Trimming removed 6 bases at V and 5 bases at J, with 11 bases between. Per the germline V gene, CDR1 is MNHEY and CDR2 is SVGAGI. CDR3: CASSEGDHQPQHF. CDR3 DNA sequence: TGTGCCAGCAGCGAGGGGGATCATCAGCCCCAGCATTTT.

The chain joins TRBV7-2 to TRBJ1-3, with 7 bases lining up with TRBD1. V lost 1 base to trimming and J lost 4 bases; unmatched junction nucleotides: 4. The CDR3 is 15 residues long. Per the germline V gene, CDR1 is SGHTA and CDR2 is FQGNSA. The CDR3, as DNA: TGTGCCAGCAGCTTAGAGAAGGGGGCCGGAAACACCATATATTTT. It translates to CASSLEKGAGNTIYF.